This TCR beta chain was captured by sequencing in a study of T cells in Graves' hyperthyroidism and ophthalmopathy. General observations from the study: Ophthalmopathy was model-predicted a median approximately 6.9 months pre-onset. Among clonotypes expanded in thyroid above 0.001, most were also found in blood. Stable hyperthyroidism was told apart from ophthalmopathy by a model built on 13 V-J features.

Amplification yielded TCR beta CDR3 regions, with RNA transcripts as the source. During a first-round RT-PCR of the TCR CDR3, the HTBI primer set was used. TCRdb recomputed calls from the multiplex PCR reads with MiXCR, one row per CDR3 protein. The sample comprises hundreds of thousands of distinct CDR3 sequences, around 16% of which are singletons, and 3.8% rests with the top ten. Pregnant or lactating patients were excluded, as were those with uncontrolled infection or other autoimmune disease. This clonotype has ten or more counts. Its antigen is undetermined. Specimen: blood. The sequence derives from a woman aged 25 to 39 with Graves' hyperthyroidism.

This chain's CDR3 is CSATRTGSRLIIDTQYF. CDR3 nucleotide sequence: TGCAGTGCCACGAGAACCGGGTCAAGGTTAATTATAGATACGCAGTATTTT. The genes are TRBV20-1 and TRBJ2-3, with D unresolved. CDR1 is DFQATT and CDR2 is SNEGSKA in the germline V gene (reference sequence). CDR3 length equals 17 residues. V was shortened by 6 bases and J by 5 bases, with 27 bases between the two germline ends.